This T cell receptor beta chain was sequenced for a study of blood T cell repertoires in COVID-19. Study-level background: Specimens from acute and convalescent COVID-19 originated in the United States, Italy and Spain. T cells, B-cell-depleted T cells, or PBMCs supplied cDNA or gDNA.

Recruitment covered about 26 US areas and drew participants whose ages spanned roughly 18 to 89 years. TCRdb's copy holds only in-frame clones and misses some; the assay was immunoSEQ multiplex PCR. This table holds fewer than 250,000 clones, roughly 86% found once. J was trimmed by 0 bases and V by 5 bases; bases with no gene match: 7. Germline V gene data show CDR1 as SGHRS and CDR2 as YFSETQ. The CDR3 sequence is 15 residues long. The source material was PBMCs or T cells enriched from blood (not recorded which). The receptor was isolated from a woman between 25 and 40 years old with acute COVID-19. The V gene is TRBV5-1, the J gene TRBJ1-1; 7 nucleotides match TRBD1. The CDR3 region has the DNA TGCGCCAGCAGAGGGACAGCGACTTTGAACACTGAAGCTTTCTTT. This gives the protein CASRGTATLNTEAFF.